Each of the 3 T cell receptor beta chains below was sequenced from the same sample in a study of T cells in Graves' hyperthyroidism and ophthalmopathy. Using RNA transcripts as the source, TCR beta CDR3 regions were amplified. When the TCR CDR3 underwent first-round RT-PCR, the HTBI primer set was used. TCRdb reanalysed the multiplex PCR reads using MiXCR and keeps one entry per CDR3 protein. This sample has approximately 600,000 distinct CDR3 sequences; 14% occur once, and the top ten carry roughly 7.1%. Sequenced sample: blood. These receptors were taken from a young woman with Graves' ophthalmopathy.

This clonotype was observed a few times. The chain has TRBV19 and TRBJ2-1, with 7 bases that match TRBD2. Unmatched junction bases numbered 13, after V lost 4 bases and J lost 7 bases. CDR1 is LNHDA, CDR2 SQIVND, per germline (reference sequence). The CDR3 sequence is 16 residues long. CDR3 protein: CASSSLSSGERNEQFF. CDR3 DNA sequence: TGTGCCAGTAGTAGCCTCTCTAGCGGAGAGAGGAATGAGCAGTTCTTC.

This clonotype was counted at least ten times. The V and J genes are TRBV2 and TRBJ2-7; 8 bases map to TRBD1. V trimming: 8 bases; J trimming: 1 base; junction bases outside the gene matches: 1. The CDR3 is made up of 12 amino acids. CDR1 SNHLY and CDR2 FYNNEI come from the germline V gene. CDR3 residues: CASHRGSYEQYF. In nucleotides, the CDR3 is TGTGCCAGCCACAGGGGGTCCTACGAGCAGTACTTC.

This clonotype showed up just a few times. The V call is TRBV5-1, the J call TRBJ2-5, with TRBD1 identical over 7 bases. Germline V gene data show CDR1 as SGHRS and CDR2 as YFSETQ. The CDR3 is made up of 15 amino acids. Losses at the gene ends were 0 bases for V and 2 bases for J; bases not matched to a gene: 4. The chain's CDR3 is CASSLGDSEQETQYF. In DNA form, the CDR3 reads TGCGCCAGCAGCTTGGGGGACAGCGAACAAGAGACCCAGTACTTC.